This TCR beta chain appears in the sequencing data of a study of blood T cell repertoires in COVID-19. Study information: Both acute and convalescent COVID-19 samples were obtained from the United States, Italy and Spain.

Losses at the gene ends were 0 bases for V and 1 base for J; bases not matched to a gene: 5. Germline V gives CDR1 SGDLS, CDR2 YYNGEE. The length of the CDR3 is 17 residues. Original analysis: Reference gene primer amplification yielded estimated nucleated cell counts. Sequencing was performed with immunoSEQ multiplex PCR; in TCRdb, only in-frame clones are kept and a portion is missing. The V and J calls and clone size are taken from that table; D and trimming were inferred from the DNA. Of 120,000 to 150,000 clones listed, 75% to 85% were seen once; the top ten hold less than 5%. This clonotype was sampled from a woman older than 75 with acute or convalescent COVID-19. The chain is built from TRBV9 and TRBJ2-1; 9 bases are a match to TRBD2. Sequences were obtained from peripheral blood. The CDR3 sequence is CASSVDALAGSYNEQFF. CDR3 sequence (DNA): TGTGCCAGCAGCGTAGACGCACTAGCGGGTTCCTACAATGAGCAGTTCTTC.